Below, 24 T cell receptor beta chains from the same sample are listed, as sequenced in a study of spatial heterogeneity in lung cancer. Study findings and constraints: Tumor mutation count correlated with how many alpha and beta TCRs expanded intratumorally.

Which antigens these TCRs recognize remains unknown. TCRdb redid the calling of the 5' RACE reads with MiXCR, one entry per CDR3 protein. The top ten hold 13% to 15% of the sample, which has 7,500 to 10,000 distinct CDR3 sequences, around 5.1% seen once. Time point denoted: sample taken at primary tumor resection. The sequencing used lung tumor tissue, collected at surgery. The receptor source for this set is a female donor with early-stage non-small cell lung cancer.

This clonotype appeared many times. The chain links TRBV7-9 to TRBJ2-3; maybe TRBD1 (6 bases). The CDR3 is 12 amino acids. The germline V and J ends were trimmed by 5 bases and 9 bases, with 12 bases remaining between them. Germline-derived CDR1 and CDR2 are SEHNR and FQNEAQ (reference sequence). In DNA, the CDR3 is TGTGCCAGCAGCCTTGACAGGCCCACGCAGTATTTT. Translated, it gives CASSLDRPTQYF.

The chain combines TRBV20-1 with TRBJ2-1; D uncertain. The CDR3 has 14 residues. Deletions cut 3 bases from V and 6 bases from J, with 15 bases between. CDR1 and CDR2 (germline): DFQATT, SNEGSKA (reference sequence). This chain's CDR3 is CSARFFIRTNEQFF. CDR3 DNA sequence: TGCAGTGCTAGGTTCTTTATCCGAACCAATGAGCAGTTCTTC.

This clonotype has a count of ten or more. This chain connects TRBV14 to TRBJ2-1, with TRBD2 matching 11 bases. The germline gives CDR1 SGHDN, CDR2 FVKESK. V gave up 1 base and J gave up 0 bases; unmatched junction bases: 8. This CDR3 region has 19 residues. CDR3 region: CASSQAASGRISSYNEQFF. In DNA, the CDR3 is TGTGCCAGCAGCCAAGCGGCTAGCGGGAGGATCAGCTCCTACAATGAGCAGTTCTTC.

To note about this clonotype: This could be a read error, since a much larger clone is one nucleotide away. The genes are TRBV6-1 and TRBJ2-5; the match to TRBD2 covers 9 bases. Germline V CDR1 and CDR2: MNHNS, SASEGT. The CDR3 is 14 amino acids. The DNA of the CDR3 is TGTGTCAGCAGTGGGGGACTAGCTGAAGAGACCCAGTACTTC. This translates into CVSSGGLAEETQYF.

Concerning this clonotype: A much larger clone sits a single nucleotide away, making a read error possible. The V call is TRBV14, the J call TRBJ1-1; D is unclear. Germline V gene sequence: CDR1 SGHDN, CDR2 FVKESK. This CDR3 is built from 12 residues. Trimming left V 3 bases short and J 6 bases short, with 8 bases between. The CDR3 spells CASSHQRAEAFF. CDR3 bases: TGTGCCAGCAGCCATCAGAGGGCTGAAGCTTTCTTT.

This clonotype is classed as medium-sized. The rearrangement joins TRBV10-2 to TRBJ2-3; D unresolved. The CDR3 consists of 13 residues. V lost 2 bases, J lost 7 bases, and 10 bases lay in between. Germline CDR1 WSHSY, CDR2 SAAADI. CDR3 residues: CASSEATRNTQYF. DNA of the CDR3: TGCGCCAGCAGTGAGGCCACCCGGAATACGCAGTATTTT.

In this sample, this clonotype is medium-sized (0.01 to 0.1%). The chain links TRBV28 to TRBJ2-3, with 10 bases fitting TRBD2. With V trimmed by 6 bases and J by 0 bases, 0 bases remained unmatched. The germline CDR1 and CDR2 sequences are MDHEN and SYDVKM. The CDR3 spans 14 residues. CDR3 amino acids: CASRLAGSTDTQYF. CDR3 DNA: TGTGCCAGCAGACTAGCGGGGAGCACAGATACGCAGTATTTT.

This clonotype appeared many times. This chain uses TRBV25-1 with TRBJ2-3; TRBD1 aligns across 7 bases. This CDR3 spans 19 amino acids. The ends lost 5 bases at V and 7 bases at J; junction bases unmatched: 24. Germline V gene sequence: CDR1 MGHDK, CDR2 SYGVNS. DNA for the CDR3: TGTGCCAGCAGTATCGACAGGGCGGGCACCTTTAAAATGCCTTATACGCAGTATTTT. The encoded protein is CASSIDRAGTFKMPYTQYF. Drawing the rest from reference TRBV25-1 and TRBJ2-3, the complete variable domain is EADIYQTPRYLVIGTGKKITLECSQTMGHDKMYWYQQDPGMELHLIHYSYGVNSTEKGDLSSESTVSRIRTEHFPLTLESARPSHTSQYLCASSIDRAGTFKMPYTQYFGPGTRLTVL.

This clonotype came up many times. The gene calls are TRBV6-5 and TRBJ2-3; TRBD2 might be the D (5 bases). The CDR3 is 14 amino acids. The germline CDR1 and CDR2 sequences are MNHEY and SVGAGI. V was clipped by 7 bases and J by 6 bases, with 17 bases between them. This CDR3 is CASTSGSGSDTQYF. CDR3 nucleotides: TGTGCCAGCACCTCAGGATCGGGGTCGGATACGCAGTATTTT.

This clonotype was detected many times. V and J are TRBV19 and TRBJ2-7; no reliable D call. CDR3 length: 13 residues. The germline V and J ends were trimmed by 4 bases and 6 bases, with 13 bases remaining between them. The germline gives CDR1 LNHDA, CDR2 SQIVND (reference sequence). CDR3 DNA: TGTGCCAGTAGTAGGCAGGTCCGCTTCGAGCAGTACTTC. It encodes CASSRQVRFEQYF.

This clonotype qualifies as medium-sized. The chain joins TRBV20-1 to TRBJ2-3; perhaps TRBD1 as D (6 bases). There are 15 residues in the CDR3. V was trimmed by 3 bases and J by 4 bases, leaving 17 bases between them. CDR1 and CDR2 (germline): DFQATT, SNEGSKA (reference sequence). The CDR3: CSARLSRGGADTQYF. CDR3 nucleotides: TGCAGTGCTAGGTTATCTAGAGGGGGTGCAGATACGCAGTATTTT.

This clonotype ranks as medium-sized. The chain carries TRBV20-1 and TRBJ1-2; 7 positions agree with TRBD1. The J segment lost 2 bases and the V segment lost 5 bases, leaving 5 bases of the junction unmatched. Germline values: CDR1 DFQATT, CDR2 SNEGSKA (reference sequence). The CDR3 extends over 13 amino acids. The CDR3 spells CSAFTGDNYGYTF. The CDR3 DNA reads as TGCAGTGCTTTTACAGGGGACAACTATGGCTACACCTTC.

This clonotype was picked up a small number of times. In DNA, the CDR3 is TGTGCCAGCAGCATAGGACTAGCGGGCTCCTACGAGCAGTACTTC. Translation gives CASSIGLAGSYEQYF. This chain connects TRBV6-5 to TRBJ2-7; 11 bases match TRBD2. Germline lookup yields CDR1 MNHEY and CDR2 SVGAGI. Trimming took 6 bases from V and 0 from J; bases not matched to a gene: 4. This CDR3 contains 15 residues.

This clonotype was observed at least ten times. The chain has TRBV7-8 and TRBJ2-1; 7 positions agree with TRBD1. CDR3 length: 11 amino acids. J lost 10 bases, V lost 3 bases, and 0 bases had no gene match. The germline gives CDR1 SGHVS, CDR2 FQNEAQ. CDR3 bases: TGTGCCAGCAGCTTGACAGGGGAGCAGTTCTTC. Encoded protein: CASSLTGEQFF.

This clonotype is medium-sized within its sample. The V call is TRBV14, the J call TRBJ2-2; no clear D gene. Trimming removed 5 bases from V and 6 bases from J, with 7 bases in between. The CDR3 has 12 amino acids. The V gene's germline CDR1 is SGHDN and CDR2 FVKESK. The CDR3 spells CASSYLPGELFF. The CDR3 coding sequence is TGTGCCAGCAGCTACCTGCCCGGGGAGCTGTTTTTT.

This clonotype qualifies as medium-sized (0.01 to 0.1%). CDR3 nucleotides: TGTGCCAGCAGTTTGGGATATAATTCACCCCTCCACTTT. It yields the protein CASSLGYNSPLHF. The chain recombines TRBV27 with TRBJ1-6; D gene unclear. Germline loops: CDR1 MNHEY, CDR2 SMNVEV (reference sequence). This CDR3 region has 13 residues. Deletions cut 3 bases from V and 4 bases from J, with 4 bases between.

By sample fraction, this clonotype is medium-sized. V and J are TRBV27 and TRBJ2-1; TRBD2 aligns across 14 bases. After removal of 5 bases from V and 9 bases from J, the junction contained 6 bases not matched to a gene. The CDR3 has 15 residues. Germline CDR1 and CDR2: MNHEY and SMNVEV (reference sequence). The CDR3 region is CASSRGTSGSTEQFF. DNA of the CDR3: TGTGCCAGCAGTCGGGGGACTAGCGGGAGTACTGAGCAGTTCTTC.

The J gene is TRBJ1-6, the V gene TRBV27; no definite D call. The CDR3 sequence is 17 residues long. V was cut by 5 bases and J by 2 bases, with 16 bases left in between. Germline CDR1 is MNHEY and CDR2 is SMNVEV (reference sequence). CDR3: CASSPRLKGTYNSPLHF. Written as DNA, the CDR3 is TGTGCCAGCAGTCCCCGGCTGAAGGGTACCTATAATTCACCCCTCCACTTT.

This clonotype was seen at least ten times. The J gene is TRBJ2-1, the V gene TRBV12-3 or TRBV12-4; D is uncertain. With 2 bases removed from V and 8 bases from J, the gap between germline ends came to 10 bases. The CDR3 totals 13 residues. This chain's CDR3 is CASSLSTEDEQFF. In DNA form, the CDR3 reads TGTGCCAGCAGTTTAAGTACAGAAGATGAGCAGTTCTTC.

This clonotype was recorded at least ten times. The genes are TRBV7-8 and TRBJ2-3, with 7 positions matching TRBD2. The CDR3 covers 14 residues. Germline CDR1 is SGHVS and CDR2 is FQNEAQ. After removal of 11 bases from V and 6 bases from J, the junction contained 14 bases not matched to a gene. CDR3 DNA: TGTGCCGACAGAGCGGGGCCTACCACGGATACGCAGTATTTT. This codes for CADRAGPTTDTQYF.

This chain uses TRBV10-3 with TRBJ2-3; 8 positions match TRBD1. Per the germline V gene, CDR1 is ENHRY and CDR2 is SYGVKD. J lost 1 base, V lost 6 bases, and 6 bases had no gene match. The CDR3 is 15 residues long. CDR3 region: CAIRRRGQGTDTQYF. The CDR3 DNA follows: TGTGCCATCAGGCGTAGGGGACAGGGCACAGATACGCAGTATTTT.

This clonotype was counted at least ten times. The chain has TRBV7-8 and TRBJ1-6; D gene ambiguous. Trimming stripped 7 bases from V and 5 bases from J, with 12 bases between. Germline assignment: CDR1 SGHVS and CDR2 FQNEAQ. This CDR3 has 14 amino acids. The CDR3 spells CASNWASDNSPLHF. The CDR3 coding sequence is TGTGCCAGCAATTGGGCCTCGGATAATTCACCCCTCCACTTT.

The sample holds a few counts of this clonotype. V is TRBV12-3 or TRBV12-4 and J is TRBJ2-7; 13 bases map to TRBD2. The length of the CDR3 is 18 residues. V shed 5 bases and J 3 bases; nucleotides not matched to a gene: 13. The CDR3 region is CASSKGLAGRPRNYEQYF. The CDR3, as DNA: TGTGCCAGCAGTAAGGGACTAGCGGGGCGTCCGAGAAACTACGAGCAGTACTTC.

This clonotype was recorded at least ten times. The rearrangement uses TRBV5-1 and TRBJ2-5, with TRBD1 identical over 8 bases. The ends lost 7 bases at V and 2 bases at J; junction bases unmatched: 4. There are 13 residues in the CDR3. Germline V gene lookup returns CDR1 SGHRS and CDR2 YFSETQ. The CDR3 region has the DNA TGCGCCAGCGGACAGGGAGCTCAAGAGACCCAGTACTTC. This codes for CASGQGAQETQYF.